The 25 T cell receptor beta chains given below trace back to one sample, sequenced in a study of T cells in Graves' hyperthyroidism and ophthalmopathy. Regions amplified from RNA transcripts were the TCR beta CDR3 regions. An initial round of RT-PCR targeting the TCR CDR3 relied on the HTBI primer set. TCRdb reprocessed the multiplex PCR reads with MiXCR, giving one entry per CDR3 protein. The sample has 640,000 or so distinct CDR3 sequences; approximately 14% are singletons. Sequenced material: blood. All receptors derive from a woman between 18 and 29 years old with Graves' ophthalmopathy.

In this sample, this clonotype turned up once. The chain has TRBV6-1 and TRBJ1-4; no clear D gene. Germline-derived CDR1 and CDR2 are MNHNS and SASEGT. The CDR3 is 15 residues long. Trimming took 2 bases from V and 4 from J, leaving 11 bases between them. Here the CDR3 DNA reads TGTGCCAGCAGTGAAAGGCGATTCCATAATGAAAAACTGTTTTTT. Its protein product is CASSERRFHNEKLFF.

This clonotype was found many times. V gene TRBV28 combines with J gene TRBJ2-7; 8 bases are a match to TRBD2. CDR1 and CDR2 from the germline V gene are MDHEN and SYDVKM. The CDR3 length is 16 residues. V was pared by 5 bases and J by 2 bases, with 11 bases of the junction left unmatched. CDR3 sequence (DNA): TGTGCCAGCAGTGATCCAACTAGCGGAGCCCCCTACGAGCAGTACTTC. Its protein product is CASSDPTSGAPYEQYF.

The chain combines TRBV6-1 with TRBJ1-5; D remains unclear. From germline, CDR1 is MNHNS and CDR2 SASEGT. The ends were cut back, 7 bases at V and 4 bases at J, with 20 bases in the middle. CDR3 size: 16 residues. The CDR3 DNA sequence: TGTGCCAGCAAGGCGGGCAGTGGGCCCACAAATCAGCCCCAGCATTTT. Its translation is CASKAGSGPTNQPQHF.

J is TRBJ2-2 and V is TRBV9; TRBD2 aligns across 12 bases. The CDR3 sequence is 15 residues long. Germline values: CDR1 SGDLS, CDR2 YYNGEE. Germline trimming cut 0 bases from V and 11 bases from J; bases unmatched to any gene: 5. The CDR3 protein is CASSVGLAGGPELFF. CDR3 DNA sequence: TGTGCCAGCAGCGTAGGTCTAGCGGGAGGGCCCGAGCTGTTTTTT.

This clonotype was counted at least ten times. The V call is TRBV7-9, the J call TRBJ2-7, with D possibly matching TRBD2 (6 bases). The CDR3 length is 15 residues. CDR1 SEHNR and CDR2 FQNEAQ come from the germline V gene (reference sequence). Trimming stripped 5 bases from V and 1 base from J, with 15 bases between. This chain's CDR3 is CASSDGLPQSYEQYF. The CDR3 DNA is TGTGCCAGCAGCGACGGACTACCCCAATCCTACGAGCAGTACTTC.

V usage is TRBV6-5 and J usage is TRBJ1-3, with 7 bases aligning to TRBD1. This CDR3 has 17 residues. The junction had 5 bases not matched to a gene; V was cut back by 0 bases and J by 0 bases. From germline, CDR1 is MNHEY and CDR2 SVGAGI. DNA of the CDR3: TGTGCCAGCAGTTACTCAACAGGGGCCGGCTCTGGAAACACCATATATTTT. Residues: CASSYSTGAGSGNTIYF.

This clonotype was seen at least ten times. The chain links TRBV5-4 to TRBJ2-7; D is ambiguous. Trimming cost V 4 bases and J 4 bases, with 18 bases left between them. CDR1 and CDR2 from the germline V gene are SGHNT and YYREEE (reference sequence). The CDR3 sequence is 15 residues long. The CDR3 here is CASSPLPGSFYEQYF. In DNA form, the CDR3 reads TGTGCCAGCAGCCCCCTCCCAGGATCCTTTTACGAGCAGTACTTC.

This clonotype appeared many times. CDR3 in amino acids: CASSGQGGDEQFF. The CDR3 coding sequence is TGCGCCAGCTCCGGACAGGGGGGCGATGAGCAGTTCTTC. V usage is TRBV5-1 and J usage is TRBJ2-1; TRBD1 matches at 10 bases. CDR1 SGHRS and CDR2 YFSETQ come from the germline V gene. The CDR3 is 13 amino acids. Losses at the gene ends were 7 bases for V and 8 bases for J; bases not matched to a gene: 6.

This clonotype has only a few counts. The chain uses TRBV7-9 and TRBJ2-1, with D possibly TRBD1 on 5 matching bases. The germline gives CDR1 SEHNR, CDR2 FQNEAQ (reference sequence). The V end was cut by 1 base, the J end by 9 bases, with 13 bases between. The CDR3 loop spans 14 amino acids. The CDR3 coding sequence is TGTGCCAGCAGCTTAGAAGGGGAAGCCAGTGAGCAGTTCTTC. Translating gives CASSLEGEASEQFF.

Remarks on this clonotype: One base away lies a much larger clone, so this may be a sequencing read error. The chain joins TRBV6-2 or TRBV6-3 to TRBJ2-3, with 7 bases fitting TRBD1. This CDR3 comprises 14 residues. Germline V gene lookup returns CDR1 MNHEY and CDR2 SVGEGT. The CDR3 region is CAGSYPRTGDTQYF. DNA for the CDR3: TGTGCCGGCAGTTACCCCCGGACAGGAGATACGCAGTATTTT.

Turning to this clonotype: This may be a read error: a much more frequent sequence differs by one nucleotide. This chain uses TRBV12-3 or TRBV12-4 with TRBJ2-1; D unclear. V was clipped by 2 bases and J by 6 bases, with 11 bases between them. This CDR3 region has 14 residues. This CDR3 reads CASSLPGPFNEQFF. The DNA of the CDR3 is TGTGCCAGCAGTTTACCCGGGCCATTCAATGAGCAGTTCTTC.

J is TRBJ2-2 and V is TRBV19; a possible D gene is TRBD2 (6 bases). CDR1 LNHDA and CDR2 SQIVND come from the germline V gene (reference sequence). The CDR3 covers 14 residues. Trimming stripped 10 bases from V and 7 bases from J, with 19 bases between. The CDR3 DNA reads TGTGCCATCGGGGGAGCGCGGGCCTTCGGGGAGCTGTTTTTT. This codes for CAIGGARAFGELFF.

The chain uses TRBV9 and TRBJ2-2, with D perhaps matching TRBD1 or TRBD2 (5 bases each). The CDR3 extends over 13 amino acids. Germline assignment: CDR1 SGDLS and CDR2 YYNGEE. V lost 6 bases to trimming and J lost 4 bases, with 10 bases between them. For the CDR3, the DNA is TGTGCCAGCAAACCCGGGGCCACCGGGGAGCTGTTTTTT. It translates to CASKPGATGELFF. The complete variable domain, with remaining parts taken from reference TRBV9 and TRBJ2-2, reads DSGVTQTPKHLITATGQRVTLRCSPRSGDLSVYWYQQSLDQGLQFLIQYYNGEERAKGNILERFSAQQFPDLHSELNLSSLELGDSALYFCASKPGATGELFFGEGSRLTVL.

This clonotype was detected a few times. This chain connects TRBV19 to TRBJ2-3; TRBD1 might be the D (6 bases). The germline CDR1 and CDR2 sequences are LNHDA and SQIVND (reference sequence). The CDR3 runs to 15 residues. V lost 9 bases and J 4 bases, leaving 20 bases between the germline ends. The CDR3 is CARTLQGSSSDTQYF. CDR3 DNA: TGTGCCAGAACTCTACAGGGAAGTTCGTCAGATACGCAGTATTTT.

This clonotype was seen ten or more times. The CDR3 region has the DNA TGCGCCAGCAGCCAAACACTTCATGGGGACAGGGACTACGAGCAGTACTTC. The encoded protein is CASSQTLHGDRDYEQYF. The chain has TRBV4-1 and TRBJ2-7; 9 bases are shared with TRBD1. The CDR3 spans 17 residues. Germline CDR1 MGHRA, CDR2 YSYEKL. With 2 bases clipped from V and 3 bases from J, the junction kept 11 bases outside the gene matches.

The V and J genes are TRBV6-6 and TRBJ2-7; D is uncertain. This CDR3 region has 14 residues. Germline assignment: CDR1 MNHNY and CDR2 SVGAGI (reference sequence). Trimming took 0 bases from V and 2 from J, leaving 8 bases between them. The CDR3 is CASSYSPGPYEQYF. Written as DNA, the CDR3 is TGTGCCAGCAGTTACTCCCCAGGTCCCTACGAGCAGTACTTC.

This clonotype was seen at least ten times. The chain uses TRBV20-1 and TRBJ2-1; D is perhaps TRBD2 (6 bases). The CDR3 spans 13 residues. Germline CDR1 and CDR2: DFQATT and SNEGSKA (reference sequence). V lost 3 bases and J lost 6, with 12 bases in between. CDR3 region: CSARSTSGNEQFF. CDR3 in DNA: TGCAGTGCTAGGTCGACTAGTGGCAATGAGCAGTTCTTC.

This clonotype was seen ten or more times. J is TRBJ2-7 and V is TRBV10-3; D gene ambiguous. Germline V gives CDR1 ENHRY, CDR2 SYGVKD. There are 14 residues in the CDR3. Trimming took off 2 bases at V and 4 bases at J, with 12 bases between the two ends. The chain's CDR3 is CAISEQGISYEQYF. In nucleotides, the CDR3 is TGTGCCATCAGTGAGCAAGGTATTTCGTACGAGCAGTACTTC.

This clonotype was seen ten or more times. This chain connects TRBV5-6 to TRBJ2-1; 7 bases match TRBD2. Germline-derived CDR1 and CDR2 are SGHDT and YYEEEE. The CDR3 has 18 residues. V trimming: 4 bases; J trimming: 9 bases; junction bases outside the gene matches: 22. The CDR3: CASSAPRSVGGPYGEQFF. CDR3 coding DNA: TGTGCCAGCAGCGCGCCTCGGTCGGTGGGAGGGCCCTACGGTGAGCAGTTCTTC. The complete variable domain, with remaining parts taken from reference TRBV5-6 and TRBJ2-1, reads DAGVTQSPTHLIKTRGQQVTLRCSPKSGHDTVSWYQQALGQGPQFIFQYYEEEERQRGNFPDRFSGHQFPNYSSELNVNALLLGDSALYLCASSAPRSVGGPYGEQFFGPGTRLTVL.

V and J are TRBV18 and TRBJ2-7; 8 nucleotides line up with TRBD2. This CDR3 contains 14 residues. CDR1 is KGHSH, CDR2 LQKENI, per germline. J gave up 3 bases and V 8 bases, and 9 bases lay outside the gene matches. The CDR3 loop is CASSHGRALYEQYF. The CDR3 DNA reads TGTGCCAGCAGCCACGGGAGGGCCCTCTACGAGCAGTACTTC. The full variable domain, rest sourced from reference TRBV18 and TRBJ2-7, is NAGVMQNPRHLVRRRGQEARLRCSPMKGHSHVYWYRQLPEEGLKFMVYLQKENIIDESGMPKERFSAEFPKEGPSILRIQQVVRGDSAAYFCASSHGRALYEQYFGPGTRLTVT.

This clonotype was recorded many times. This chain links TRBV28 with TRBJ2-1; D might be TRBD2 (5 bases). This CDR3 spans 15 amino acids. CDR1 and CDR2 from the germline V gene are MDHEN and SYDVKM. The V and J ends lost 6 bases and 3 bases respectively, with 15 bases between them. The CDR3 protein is CASRSAGQNYNEQFF. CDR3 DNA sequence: TGTGCCAGCAGGAGTGCGGGTCAAAACTACAATGAGCAGTTCTTC.

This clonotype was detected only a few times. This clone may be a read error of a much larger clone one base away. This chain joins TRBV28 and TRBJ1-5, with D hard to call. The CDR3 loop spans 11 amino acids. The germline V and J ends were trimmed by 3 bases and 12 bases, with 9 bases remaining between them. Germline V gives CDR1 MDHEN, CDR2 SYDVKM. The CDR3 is CASSLGWSQHF. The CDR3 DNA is TGTGCCAGCAGTTTGGGTTGGAGCCAGCATTTT.

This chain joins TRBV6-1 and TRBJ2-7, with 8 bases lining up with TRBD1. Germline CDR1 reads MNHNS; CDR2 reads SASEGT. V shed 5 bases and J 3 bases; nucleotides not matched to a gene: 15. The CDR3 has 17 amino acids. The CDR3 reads CASSSLKVDRVVYEQYF. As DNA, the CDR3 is TGTGCCAGCAGTTCTCTAAAGGTGGACAGGGTTGTCTACGAGCAGTACTTC.

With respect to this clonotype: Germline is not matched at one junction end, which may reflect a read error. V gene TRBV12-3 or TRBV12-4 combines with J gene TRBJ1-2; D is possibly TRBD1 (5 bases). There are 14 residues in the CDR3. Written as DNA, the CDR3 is TGTGCCACCAGTGATGGGGCTTCGCCCTATGGCTACACCTTC. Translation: CATSDGASPYGYTF.

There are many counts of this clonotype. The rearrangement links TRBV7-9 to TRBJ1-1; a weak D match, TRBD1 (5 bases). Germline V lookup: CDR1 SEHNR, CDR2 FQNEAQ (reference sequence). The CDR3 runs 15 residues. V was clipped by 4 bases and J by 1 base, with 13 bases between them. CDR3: CASSWDVGRNTEAFF. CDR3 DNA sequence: TGTGCCAGCAGCTGGGACGTAGGGCGGAACACTGAAGCTTTCTTT.